This is a list of T cell receptor beta chains from one sample in a study of early T cells in non-severe SARS-CoV-2 infection. MiXCR, run by TCRdb on the 5' RACE reads, gives a single entry per CDR3 protein. Among about 26,000 distinct CDR3 sequences listed, approximately 4.1% were seen once. Sequencing input: whole blood. These receptors originate from an adult who was a healthcare worker with PCR-confirmed SARS-CoV-2 infection or an uninfected control (not recorded which). CDR3s include the opening cysteine and the closing phenylalanine or tryptophan. D genes are given only for firm matches. Clone size is not always given. Where it is, it says once, few, many or a class for expanded clones.

CDR3nt | CDR3aa | j_gene | v_gene | d_gene | abundance
TGTGCCCCCTCTCCCGGGACCGAGCGCGCAGATACGCAGTATTTT | CAPSPGTERADTQYF | TRBJ2-3 | TRBV10-3 | . | many
TGTGCCAACTCACCACGGGAGCAGGGAGTTGGCTATGGCTACACCTTC | CANSPREQGVGYGYTF | TRBJ1-2 | TRBV18 | . | few
TGTGCCAGCTCACCAGGAGCGCCGGGGACAGGGAGGAATTCACCCCTCCACTTT | CASSPGAPGTGRNSPLHF | TRBJ1-6 | TRBV18 | TRBD1 | many
TGCAGTGCTAGTTATGGGGTGGATGAGCAGTTCTTC | CSASYGVDEQFF | TRBJ2-1 | TRBV20-1 | . | few
TGTGCCAGTAGTAGCGCCACCGGGGAGCTGTTTTTT | CASSSATGELFF | TRBJ2-2 | TRBV19 | . | .
TGTGCCAGCAGTCTCCGGGACAGGGTTAATCAGCCCCAGCATTTT | CASSLRDRVNQPQHF | TRBJ1-5 | TRBV12-3/TRBV12-4 | TRBD1 | many
TGTGCCATCAGTGCCAGGGAGTATGGCTACACCTTC | CAISAREYGYTF | TRBJ1-2 | TRBV10-3 | . | many
TGCGCCAGCAGCGCCCAGGGATACACAGATACGCAGTATTTT | CASSAQGYTDTQYF | TRBJ2-3 | TRBV5-1 | . | .
TGCAGTGCTAGAGACGGGACAGGGTCCTACGAGCAGTACTTC | CSARDGTGSYEQYF | TRBJ2-7 | TRBV20-1 | TRBD1 | .
TGTGCCAGCAGCCGATGGAGCCCTCGGGAGCAGTTCTTC | CASSRWSPREQFF | TRBJ2-1 | TRBV7-2 | . | few
TGTGCCAGCAGCTTAGCGATGAGCTACGAGCAGTACTTC | CASSLAMSYEQYF | TRBJ2-7 | TRBV7-9 | . | many
TGTGCCAGCAGCTTAGCCGCAGCCTCCTACGAGCAGTACTTC | CASSLAAASYEQYF | TRBJ2-7 | TRBV7-2 | . | many
TGTGCCAGCAGTGGGGGGGAAGAGACCCAGTACTTC | CASSGGEETQYF | TRBJ2-5 | TRBV6-6 | TRBD2 | few
TGTGCCAGCAGCGAAGACAGTTCTAGCGGTCAGGGGCAGTACTTC | CASSEDSSSGQGQYF | TRBJ2-7 | TRBV7-2 | TRBD2 | few
TGTGCCAGCAGTTCGGGAGGGGAGCAAGAGACCCAGTACTTC | CASSSGGEQETQYF | TRBJ2-5 | TRBV6-2/TRBV6-3 | TRBD2 | many
TGTGCCAGCAGTTCCTTCGACAGGGTAACAGATACGCAGTATTTT | CASSSFDRVTDTQYF | TRBJ2-3 | TRBV27 | TRBD1 | .
TGTGCCAGCAGCTTAGAGTACGAGCAGTACTTC | CASSLEYEQYF | TRBJ2-7 | TRBV5-4 | . | few
TGTGCCAGCAGTTACTCATCCAGGGGAAATCAGCCCCAGCATTTT | CASSYSSRGNQPQHF | TRBJ1-5 | TRBV6-2/TRBV6-3 | . | many
TGCAGCGTTGAGGTGAACCAAGAGACCCAGTACTTC | CSVEVNQETQYF | TRBJ2-5 | TRBV29-1 | . | many
TGTGCCAGCAGCCCAGGACTAGCCGACAATGAGCAGTTCTTC | CASSPGLADNEQFF | TRBJ2-1 | TRBV3-2 | . | large
TGTGCCAGCAGTTACGGCTGGACGGGGGAAGGGGCCAACGTCCTGACTTTC | CASSYGWTGEGANVLTF | TRBJ2-6 | TRBV6-2/TRBV6-3 | . | large
TGTGCCAGCAGTTGGGGCGGATCCTACGAGCAGTACTTC | CASSWGGSYEQYF | TRBJ2-7 | TRBV6-2/TRBV6-3 | . | many
TGCAGTGCAGGCGCGTGGGAGTCCGACAATGAGCAGTTCTTC | CSAGAWESDNEQFF | TRBJ2-1 | TRBV20-1 | . | few
TGTGCCAGCAGCGAATGGGATCAGGGTCAAGAGACCCAGTACTTC | CASSEWDQGQETQYF | TRBJ2-5 | TRBV5-4 | . | few
TGTGCCAGCAGCTTACCGGGGACATTCACTGAAGCTTTCTTT | CASSLPGTFTEAFF | TRBJ1-1 | TRBV11-1 | . | many
TGTGCCAGCAGCTTAAGACCAGGGGGGTGGGAGCAGTTCTTC | CASSLRPGGWEQFF | TRBJ2-1 | TRBV7-6 | . | many
TGCGCCAGCAGCCAAGAGGACGGGAGTAGCTCCTACGAGCAGTACTTC | CASSQEDGSSSYEQYF | TRBJ2-7 | TRBV4-1 | . | many
TGTGCCAGCAGTTTGGAGGCTCAGGGGCCCCAGCATTTT | CASSLEAQGPQHF | TRBJ1-5 | TRBV12-3/TRBV12-4 | . | many
TGCGCCAGCAGCTTCATGGGGAATGAGCAGTTCTTC | CASSFMGNEQFF | TRBJ2-1 | TRBV5-1 | . | .
TGCGCCAGCAGCTTGACCCGGGAGCTGTTTTTT | CASSLTRELFF | TRBJ2-2 | TRBV5-1 | . | many
TGTGCCAGCAGCCACCACAGTGGGACAGAGGGCGGGGAGCTGTTTTTT | CASSHHSGTEGGELFF | TRBJ2-2 | TRBV3-2 | . | .